The rows below give T cell receptor beta chains drawn from one sample of a study of CD8 T cells in Susac syndrome. TCRdb re-called the immunoSEQ multiplex PCR reads with MiXCR, one entry per CDR3 protein. Of approximately 120,000 distinct CDR3 sequences in the sample, about 94% are singletons; the top ten hold more than 0.075%. The sample taken for sequencing was CD4+ T cells from PBMCs. The origin of the receptors is a human donor in good health. The CDR3 runs from the conserved cysteine through the conserved F or W. The D gene is left open where the match is weak. A row's size may be missing; if present it is once, few, many or a size class.

D gene	V gene	clone size	J gene	CDR3 protein	CDR3 DNA
-	TRBV4-1	-	TRBJ1-1	CASSRGGMTANTEAFF	TGCGCCAGCAGCCGGGGGGGAATGACAGCGAACACTGAAGCTTTCTTT
-	TRBV20-1	once	TRBJ1-2	CSAVRQRDYGYTF	TGCAGTGCTGTAAGACAGAGGGACTATGGCTACACCTTC
TRBD1	TRBV5-1	-	TRBJ1-3	CASSEQGSSGNTIYF	TGCGCCAGCTCAGAACAGGGGTCCTCTGGAAACACCATATATTTT
-	TRBV19	few	TRBJ2-7	CASRPAGHAPTYEQYF	TGTGCCAGTAGACCCGCAGGACACGCACCAACCTACGAGCAGTACTTC
-	TRBV2	-	TRBJ1-2	CASSEGGTGYTF	TGTGCCAGCAGTGAAGGGGGGACTGGCTACACCTTC
TRBD1	TRBV5-1	-	TRBJ1-2	CASSPDGQGGGYTF	TGCGCCAGCAGCCCCGATGGACAGGGGGGGGGCTACACCTTC
-	TRBV7-9	-	TRBJ2-7	CASSPPFRESRSYEQYF	TGTGCCAGCAGCCCCCCCTTTCGGGAGTCGAGGTCCTACGAGCAGTACTTC
TRBD1	TRBV20-1	-	TRBJ1-1	CSAPDRGRNTEAFF	TGCAGTGCCCCCGACAGGGGGCGAAACACTGAAGCTTTCTTT
-	TRBV30	-	TRBJ2-2	CAWSVFRAGELFF	TGTGCCTGGAGTGTATTCCGTGCCGGGGAGCTGTTTTTT
-	TRBV2	-	TRBJ2-6	CASSGQSSGANVLTF	TGTGCCAGCAGTGGGCAGAGCTCTGGGGCCAACGTCCTGACTTTC
-	TRBV5-1	-	TRBJ1-2	CASSEIPGTSDGYTF	TGCGCCAGCAGCGAAATACCCGGGACGTCAGATGGCTACACCTTC
-	TRBV5-1	-	TRBJ2-6	CASSWTGPGANVLTF	TGCGCCAGCAGCTGGACGGGCCCTGGGGCCAACGTCCTGACTTTC
-	TRBV30	-	TRBJ1-3	CAWSPWHRRGRNTIYF	TGTGCCTGGAGTCCCTGGCACAGACGAGGGCGAAACACCATATATTTT
-	TRBV14	-	TRBJ2-7	CASSPSWGYSYEQYF	TGTGCCAGCAGCCCCTCTTGGGGCTACTCCTACGAGCAGTACTTC
-	TRBV2	-	TRBJ2-5	CASSEAGFETQYF	TGTGCCAGCAGTGAAGCAGGGTTTGAGACCCAGTACTTC
TRBD1	TRBV6-6	-	TRBJ1-1	CASNLPGQGNTEAFF	TGTGCCAGCAACCTACCGGGACAGGGAAACACTGAAGCTTTCTTT
-	TRBV6-5	-	TRBJ2-1	CASRTRLLQSEQFF	TGTGCCAGCAGAACCCGACTACTACAAAGCGAGCAGTTCTTC
-	TRBV30	-	TRBJ1-1	CAWSRTDRMNTEAFF	TGTGCCTGGAGTCGGACAGACCGAATGAACACTGAAGCTTTCTTT
-	TRBV12-3/TRBV12-4	-	TRBJ2-5	CASSSPTLQETQYF	TGTGCCAGCAGCTCCCCGACACTACAAGAGACCCAGTACTTC
-	TRBV10-3	once	TRBJ2-7	CAISELGRVRMVGQYF	TGTGCCATCAGTGAACTCGGGCGGGTGAGAATGGTTGGGCAGTACTTC
-	TRBV27	-	TRBJ1-1	CASSPSSIRTSTEAFF	TGTGCCAGCAGTCCTTCTTCAATAAGGACCTCCACTGAAGCTTTCTTT
TRBD1	TRBV6-5	-	TRBJ1-1	CASSYRRQGGYYTEAFF	TGTGCCAGCAGTTACCGCCGACAGGGAGGCTATTACACTGAAGCTTTCTTT
-	TRBV5-1	-	TRBJ2-7	CASSLGHATYEQYF	TGCGCCAGCAGCTTAGGGCATGCCACCTACGAGCAGTACTTC
-	TRBV5-1	-	TRBJ1-1	CASSLGASMNTEAFF	TGCGCCAGCAGCTTGGGCGCATCCATGAACACTGAAGCTTTCTTT
TRBD1	TRBV18	-	TRBJ1-1	CASSPRQGVDTEAFF	TGTGCCAGCTCACCCCGACAGGGGGTGGACACTGAAGCTTTCTTT
-	TRBV6-5	-	TRBJ1-5	CASSYSNCCVAGIDCSQPQHF	TGTGCCAGCAGTTACTCGAATTGTTGCGTGGCAGGGATTGATTGTTCTCAGCCCCAGCATTTT
TRBD2	TRBV7-9	-	TRBJ2-3	CASSLRTSGSVSDTQYF	TGTGCCAGCAGCCTGCGGACTAGCGGGAGTGTCTCAGATACGCAGTATTTT
TRBD1	TRBV5-4	-	TRBJ2-3	CASSAGQGAATQYF	TGTGCCAGCAGCGCTGGACAGGGGGCAGCTACGCAGTATTTT
TRBD2	TRBV29-1	-	TRBJ2-5	CSVGTTSGAGAQYF	TGCAGCGTTGGAACGACTAGCGGGGCGGGGGCCCAGTACTTC
-	TRBV15	-	TRBJ1-3	CATSRDLVPGNTIYF	TGTGCCACCAGCAGAGATCTGGTACCTGGAAACACCATATATTTT
TRBD1	TRBV7-2	-	TRBJ2-7	CASSPGGGQRSPYEQYF	TGTGCCAGCAGCCCAGGGGGTGGGCAGAGGTCCCCCTACGAGCAGTACTTC
-	TRBV5-1	-	TRBJ2-3	CASSLSAGPDTQYF	TGCGCCAGCAGCTTAAGTGCCGGCCCAGATACGCAGTATTTT
TRBD1	TRBV4-3	-	TRBJ1-1	CASSRYTGVNAEAFF	TGCGCCAGCAGCCGATACACAGGGGTGAACGCTGAAGCTTTCTTT
TRBD1	TRBV3-1	-	TRBJ2-7	CASSRRTGYNEQYF	TGTGCCAGCAGCCGCAGGACAGGGTATAACGAGCAGTACTTC
-	TRBV12-3/TRBV12-4	-	TRBJ2-7	CASSTALANEQYF	TGTGCCAGCAGTACCGCGCTGGCGAACGAGCAGTACTTC
-	TRBV30	once	TRBJ1-1	CAWSEGAPKAFF	TGTGCCTGGAGCGAAGGGGCTCCTAAAGCTTTCTTT
-	TRBV3-1	-	TRBJ2-2	CASSSFGSTGELFF	TGTGCCAGCAGCTCGTTTGGGAGCACCGGGGAGCTGTTTTTT
-	TRBV2	-	TRBJ2-7	CASRLEGSSYEQYF	TGTGCCAGCAGACTTGAAGGGAGCTCCTACGAGCAGTACTTC
TRBD2	TRBV20-1	-	TRBJ2-1	CSAPSPLAGGNEQFF	TGCAGTGCTCCTTCTCCCTTAGCGGGAGGGAATGAGCAGTTCTTC
TRBD2	TRBV6-1	once	TRBJ2-3	CASSHRTSGYTDTQYF	TGTGCCAGCAGTCATAGGACTAGCGGGTATACAGATACGCAGTATTTT
-	TRBV19	-	TRBJ1-2	CASSRVGLDGYTF	TGTGCCAGTAGTCGTGTGGGATTGGACGGCTACACCTTC